The present TCR beta chain was sequenced within a study of blood T cell repertoires in COVID-19. The repertoire was sequenced with immunoSEQ multiplex PCR; TCRdb's copy has only in-frame clones and lacks some. The sample has hundreds of thousands of clones, approximately 80% seen once. The CDR3 is 15 amino acids. Germline CDR1 is SGDLS and CDR2 is YYNGEE. Trimming pared 0 bases from V and 2 bases from J, leaving 12 bases between. Sample: PBMCs or T cells enriched from blood (not recorded which). The chain employs TRBV9 and TRBJ2-7, with a possible D match to TRBD2 (5 bases). The sequence was obtained from a woman aged 40 to 50 with acute COVID-19. Here the CDR3 DNA reads TGTGCCAGCAGCGTAGAACCGACTACTACCTACGAGCAGTACTTC. It specifies CASSVEPTTTYEQYF.